This T cell receptor (beta chain) was retrieved from a study of shared clonotypes between healthy human individuals. TCRdb keeps only in-frame clones here, not all; method: immunoSEQ multiplex PCR. The repertoire includes roughly 500,000 clones, about 96% of them detected once, and approximately 0.06% sits in the top ten. CDR1 SGHNT and CDR2 YYREEE come from the germline V gene (reference sequence). This CDR3 has 15 amino acids. V was clipped by 2 bases and J by 3 bases, with 15 bases between them. Sequences were obtained from naive CD4+ T cells sorted from blood. The subset is: CD45RA+ positively selected. This chain links TRBV5-4 with TRBJ2-7, with D possibly matching TRBD1 (6 bases). This receptor was taken from a young woman in good health. CDR3 sequence (DNA): TGTGCCAGCAGCTTACCGGGACAAGGCATCTACGAGCAGTACTTC. It yields the protein CASSLPGQGIYEQYF.